These 4 T cell receptor beta chains share one sample of origin, sequenced in a study of post-analysis software for immune sequencing data. General study points: With TRBV5-6, TRBV5-1 and TRBV20-1 included, 4 or 5 TRBV segments were more frequent in patients than in controls.

Unique molecular identifiers tagged the TCR beta cDNA libraries. TCRdb passed the PCR reads through MiXCR, listing each CDR3 protein once. The sample has hundreds of thousands of distinct CDR3 sequences, around 40% seen once. No antigen is known for these receptors. The sequencing input was blood. These receptors came from a girl under 18 with multiple sclerosis.

This clonotype was picked up a small number of times. The chain is built from TRBV13 and TRBJ2-5; the D gene is possibly TRBD2 (5 bases). This CDR3 contains 12 residues. Trimming removed 5 bases from V and 5 bases from J, with 9 bases in between. In germline, CDR1 is PRHDT, CDR2 FYEKMQ (reference sequence). The CDR3 bases are TGTGCCAGCAGCACGACTAAGGAGACCCAGTACTTC. This translates into CASSTTKETQYF.

A few counts support this clonotype. The chain is built from TRBV20-1 and TRBJ2-7; TRBD1 aligns across 10 bases. Germline CDR1 and CDR2: DFQATT and SNEGSKA (reference sequence). The trim removed 6 bases at V and 6 bases at J, leaving 8 bases unmatched. There are 13 residues in the CDR3. The CDR3 DNA reads TGCAGTGCAGGGGGGACAGGGGAAGGCGAGCAGTACTTC. Its protein product is CSAGGTGEGEQYF.

This clonotype was counted only a few times. This chain connects TRBV27 to TRBJ2-5; 7 positions agree with TRBD1. The J call could be wrong; TRBJ2-7 is a better fit for the DNA end. The CDR3 is 13 amino acids. Germline CDR1 reads MNHEY; CDR2 reads SMNVEV (reference sequence). CDR3 sequence reads: CASAYGTDYEQYF. The CDR3 DNA sequence: TGTGCCAGCGCATACGGGACAGACTACGAGCAGTACTTC.

This chain uses TRBV7-9 with TRBJ1-4; no clear D gene. The V end was cut by 2 bases, the J end by 8 bases, with 15 bases between. Germline V gene sequence: CDR1 SEHNR, CDR2 FQNEAQ (reference sequence). The CDR3 is 15 residues long. The CDR3 loop is CASSLTAGAGEKLFF. In DNA, the CDR3 is TGTGCCAGCAGCTTAACCGCGGGCGCGGGCGAAAAACTGTTTTTT.